This entry features one TCR beta chain sequence. Its antigen target is currently unknown. No much larger clonotype is one base removed from it; base qualities were not supplied. At one collaborating source in Seattle, patients were enrolled during active infection and were followed longitudinally through the course of disease. Each collaborating institution followed its own protocols to collect whole blood in K2EDTA tubes. For TCRbeta analysis, collaborators shipped samples as frozen whole blood, isolated PBMCs, or DNA extracted from either of those sample types. TCRbeta CDR3 regions were amplified from genomic DNA by means of the immunoSEQ Assay, a bias-controlled multiplex PCR. In the original analysis: The number of nucleated cells in each sample was estimated from the amplification of reference gene primers within the assay. To quantify the absolute abundance of each unique TCRbeta CDR3 rearrangement, sequence reads were collapsed and filtered. For each sample, productive Simpson clonality was calculated as the square root of Simpson's diversity index over productive rearrangements. Held by TCRdb, this immuneACCESS table contains in-frame sequences only and omits some clones. Under half of the omission traces to an unresolved V gene where checked; the cause of the rest is unknown. The DNA was the basis for D and trimming; V, J and clone size are from that table. The sample contains some 290,000 clones, 90% of them found a single time. Clones ranked in the top ten supply roughly 2.9% of the sample.

V is reduced by 8 bases and J by 8 bases, leaving a spacing of 16 bases between them. The CDR3 contains 13 residues, cysteine and phenylalanine counted. Solely the CDR3 DNA is kept, with 39 bases framed from the first base. From the germline V gene, CDR1 is MNHEY and CDR2 is SVGAGI. The source of the sample is a study of blood T cell repertoires in COVID-19 (dated by TCRdb to between 2020 and 2021). With respect to the entire study: Collaborator samples came from the United States, Italy and Spain and covered acute and convalescent phases of COVID-19. Sample metadata almost always included a de-identified subject ID, COVID-19 status, age in years and sex. The prospective study material was composed of cDNA or gDNA derived from T cells, B-cell-depleted T cells, or PBMCs. Where available, HLA class I and class II types were obtained from metadata supplied by the sample provider rather than from assay-based typing. The repertoires were released in a freely available public database intended as a resource for research on the immune response to SARS-CoV-2. The dataset comprised deeply sampled blood TCRbeta repertoires from subjects exposed to, actively infected with, or recovered from COVID-19. Samples were obtained from the ongoing ImmuneRACE study (first 160 participants) and from roughly 1,300 subjects provided by 6 global collaborators.

Results and caveats for the whole study, not just this receptor: The amount of clinical and demographic metadata varied by source and participant and was provided uncurated.

The rearranged chain carries TRBV6-5 and TRBJ2-1; a weak D assignment points to TRBD2 (5 bases agree). The sequencing input was peripheral blood. The TCR comes from a woman aged 25 to 45 with COVID-19, enrolled during active disease. In nucleotide form, the sequence is TGTGCCAGCCGGCTCTCCGGGATAGATGAGCAGTTCTTC. Translated, this gives CASRLSGIDEQFF.